This entry features one T cell receptor (beta chain) sequence. Original methodology: From reference gene primer amplification, estimates of nucleated cell counts were derived. TCRdb keeps only in-frame clones here, not all; method: immunoSEQ multiplex PCR. V and J calls and clone size are those listed in that table; D and trimming were worked out from the DNA. The table includes fewer than 200,000 clones, roughly 89% detected once. While infection was still active, Seattle patients were enrolled and then followed longitudinally. The data were taken from a study of blood T cell repertoires in COVID-19. Study background: Some COVID-19 samples were acute and others convalescent; all came from the United States, Italy and Spain.

The V gene's germline CDR1 is MNHEY and CDR2 SMNVEV (reference sequence). Trimming removed 5 bases at V and 3 bases at J, with 16 bases between. The CDR3 is 15 amino acids. The sequenced material came from peripheral blood. This clonotype originated in a woman aged 70 to 79 with COVID-19, enrolled during active disease. The chain combines TRBV27 with TRBJ1-1; no firm D call. This CDR3 is CASSPAWERDTEAFF. DNA for the CDR3: TGTGCCAGCAGTCCTGCCTGGGAGCGCGACACTGAAGCTTTCTTT.